Shown below are 10 T cell receptor beta chains from a single sample sequenced in a study of T cell responses to AZD1222 COVID-19 vaccine. The repertoire was sequenced with immunoSEQ multiplex PCR; TCRdb's copy has only in-frame clones and lacks some. Of tens of thousands of clones listed, roughly 85% are singletons. Sequenced here: peripheral blood, sampled on day 0 of AZD1222 vaccination. These receptors all come from an adult in good health.

This clone was recorded only once. Germline and junction disagree at one end, which may indicate a read error. The rearrangement links TRBV18 to TRBJ1-3, with D perhaps matching TRBD1 (6 bases). CDR3 length equals 15 residues. Germline V gives CDR1 KGHSH, CDR2 LQKENI. DNA for the CDR3: TGTGCCAGCTCCCCACCAGGGGCGGTTGGAAACACCATATATTTT. It translates to CASSPPGAVGNTIYF.

The chain is built from TRBV7-2 and TRBJ2-2; 7 bases match TRBD2. After removal of 3 bases from V and 1 base from J, the junction contained 2 bases not matched to a gene. The CDR3 runs 15 residues. Germline assignment: CDR1 SGHTA and CDR2 FQGNSA. The DNA for the CDR3 is TGTGCCAGCAGCTTCTTAGCGGGGAACACCGGGGAGCTGTTTTTT. Its translation: CASSFLAGNTGELFF.

This clone came up a few times. V usage is TRBV5-1 and J usage is TRBJ1-5; the D gene is possibly TRBD1 (5 bases). V lost 3 bases and J 4 bases, leaving 11 bases between the germline ends. CDR3 size: 14 residues. Germline assignment: CDR1 SGHRS and CDR2 YFSETQ. CDR3 in DNA: TGCGCCAGCAGCTCGGGGCAGCCAAATCAGCCCCAGCATTTT. Amino acid sequence: CASSSGQPNQPQHF.

This clone was seen just once. J is TRBJ2-5 and V is TRBV10-3; TRBD1 agrees at 8 bases. The CDR3 totals 15 residues. CDR1 and CDR2 from the germline V gene are ENHRY and SYGVKD. Losses at the gene ends were 0 bases for V and 5 bases for J; bases not matched to a gene: 5. For the CDR3, the DNA is TGTGCCATCAGTGAGTCTCAGGGGGCGGGGGAGACCCAGTACTTC. It yields the protein CAISESQGAGETQYF.

A single count supports this clone. This chain connects TRBV5-1 to TRBJ2-1; D is undetermined. Germline lookup yields CDR1 SGHRS and CDR2 YFSETQ. CDR3 size: 13 residues. Trimming left V 0 bases short and J 9 bases short, with 10 bases between. CDR3 coding DNA: TGCGCCAGCAGCTTGGGTGGCCCCAGTGAGCAGTTCTTC. This encodes CASSLGGPSEQFF.

V gene TRBV13 combines with J gene TRBJ1-2; D is uncertain. CDR3 length equals 14 residues. V shed 0 bases and J shed 2 bases, with 7 bases lying between them. The germline gives CDR1 PRHDT, CDR2 FYEKMQ (reference sequence). This CDR3 is CASSLGPRNYGYTF. The CDR3, as DNA: TGTGCCAGCAGCTTAGGTCCACGAAACTATGGCTACACCTTC.

This chain uses TRBV5-5 with TRBJ1-4; D unclear. This CDR3 has 16 residues. V gave up 2 bases and J gave up 0 bases, with 11 bases separating them. The germline V gene encodes CDR1 SGHKS and CDR2 YYEKEE (reference sequence). CDR3 in amino acids: CASSFQLAATNEKLFF. In DNA, the CDR3 is TGTGCCAGCAGCTTTCAATTGGCAGCAACTAATGAAAAACTGTTTTTT.

The chain is built from TRBV19 and TRBJ1-2, with D possibly matching TRBD1 (5 bases). V lost 9 bases and J lost 1, with 18 bases in between. The CDR3 contains 15 residues. Germline V gene sequence: CDR1 LNHDA, CDR2 SQIVND (reference sequence). For the CDR3, the DNA is TGTGCCAGCTCGGGACGGACGACCAGTAACTATGGCTACACCTTC. It translates to CASSGRTTSNYGYTF.

This rearrangement joins TRBV5-5 to TRBJ1-1; weak D call: TRBD1 (5 bases). The CDR3 has 19 residues. Germline loops: CDR1 SGHKS, CDR2 YYEKEE (reference sequence). Trimming took off 0 bases at V and 0 bases at J, with 21 bases between the two ends. The CDR3 protein is CASSLAEVQRGEMNTEAFF. CDR3 nucleotide sequence: TGTGCCAGCAGCTTGGCCGAGGTACAGCGGGGGGAAATGAACACTGAAGCTTTCTTT.

The chain joins TRBV7-2 to TRBJ2-2, with D unclear. This CDR3 contains 14 residues. CDR1 and CDR2 (germline): SGHTA, FQGNSA. The V end was cut by 7 bases, the J end by 0 bases, with 9 bases between. This CDR3 reads CASKRTSNTGELFF. In nucleotides, the CDR3 is TGTGCCAGCAAGAGGACCTCGAACACCGGGGAGCTGTTTTTT. Filled out from reference TRBV7-2 and TRBJ2-2, the complete variable domain reads GAGVSQSPSNKVTEKGKDVELRCDPISGHTALYWYRQSLGQGLEFLIYFQGNSAPDKSGLPSDRFSAERTGGSVSTLTIQRTQQEDSAVYLCASKRTSNTGELFFGEGSRLTVL.